The following is a TCR beta chain sequence with its context. The data derive from a study of T cells expressing NK-cell markers. The wider study: Within the sequenced cohort of eight donors, seven exhibited HCMV seropositivity and one was seronegative.

TCRdb re-called the 5' RACE reads; every CDR3 protein appears as one record, without DNA. There are approximately 460,000 distinct CDR3 sequences in the sample, with 7.3% held by the top ten. From germline, CDR1 is SGHNT and CDR2 YENEEA. The CDR3 sequence is 14 residues long. This receptor was obtained from a woman aged 18 to 75 in good health. The J gene is TRBJ2-2, the V gene TRBV11-3; TCRdb proposes TRBD1, but this gene call is untestable without DNA. The sequenced material came from blood T cells: a sorted CD56 or NKG2C T cell subset, CD4+ or CD8+ T cells, or bulk PBMC T cells (not recorded which). This CDR3 is CASSSRDGTGELFF.